This TCR beta chain stems from a study of cytomegalovirus exposure and HLA in healthy donors. The study, taken as a whole, reports: Roughly uniform depth of sequencing across donors was assumed in presence/absence analyses. A later analysis linked some 17,000 TCR beta sequences to HLA alleles at 0.05 false discovery rate. Most TCR sequences proved rare, with some public TCRs found in many donors.

The primer mix had 60 Vbeta and 13 Jbeta primers. Libraries were prepared by immunoSEQ multiplex PCR; TCRdb keeps only in-frame clonotypes and omits some of them. The table counts 50,000 or so clones; 9% to 15% lies in the top ten. The CDR3 spans 14 residues, counting both ends. Germline loops: CDR1 SGHAT, CDR2 FQNNGV. Turning to this clone: Its cognate antigen is unknown. The DNA is omitted, as the CDR3 cannot be located on it reliably, and the CDR3 follows TCRdb's listing. Other nucleotide sequences in the sample specify the same CDR3.

Unrecorded immune exposure was likely among donors, who were nominally healthy when sampled. This chain joins TRBV11-2 and TRBJ1-1; the table names TRBD1, a call not compared with the DNA. The sequencing input was PBMCs. The origin of this receptor is a woman aged 60-75 years in good health and CMV-seropositive. The CDR3: CASSSSTGNTEAFF.